This TCR beta chain comes out of a study of PD-L1 blockade in urothelial cancer. Study background: Before enrollment, 0 to 3 chemotherapy regimens had been given to patients. Median T cell yield per blood sample was over 140,000 cells.

The assay was immunoSEQ multiplex PCR, and TCRdb's table has in-frame clones only and misses some. The table has about 63,000 clones, 80% to 90% seen once. There are 13 residues in the CDR3. The V gene lost 11 bases and the J gene lost 2 bases, with 13 bases spanning the gap. Germline V gene sequence: CDR1 MNHNS, CDR2 SASEGT. Time point given: pretreatment peripheral blood. Individual patients had between 1 and 8 samples, taken pretreatment and on-treatment. The sequences come from PBMCs, collected around atezolizumab (anti-PD-L1) treatment. The rearrangement links TRBV6-1 to TRBJ1-5; TRBD1 is a possible D gene (6 bases). The TCR sequence derives from a man between 65 and 85 years old with urothelial cancer. The CDR3 is CAGQRTGNQPQHF. Written as DNA, the CDR3 is TGTGCCGGTCAGAGGACAGGCAATCAGCCCCAGCATTTT.